The rows below give T cell receptor beta chains drawn from one sample of a study of OX40 agonist ivuxolimab in advanced cancers. Some clones are missing from TCRdb's copy, which holds only in-frame ones; the method was immunoSEQ multiplex PCR. The sample consists of roughly 80,000 clones, 90% of them appearing once. Sequences were derived from CD4+ or CD8+ T cells sorted from blood, sampled in a trial of the OX40 agonist ivuxolimab. The receptors derive from an adult with an advanced solid tumor such as melanoma, head and neck, liver or kidney cancer. The CDR3 runs from the conserved cysteine through the conserved F or W. The D gene is left open where the match is weak. Rows give clone size only sometimes, using once, few, many, or a class for an expanded clone.

>.|TRBJ2-3|TRBV25-1|TRBD2
CASSPMLGGADTQYF
TGTGCCAGCAGTCCGATGTTGGGGGGGGCAGATACGCAGTATTTT
>once|TRBJ2-3|TRBV7-9|TRBD2
CASSLTSGRAGTQYF
TGTGCCAGCAGCCTTACTAGCGGGAGGGCCGGAACGCAGTATTTT
>.|TRBJ2-1|TRBV5-8|.
CASFRNEQFF
TGTGCCAGCTTCCGCAATGAGCAGTTCTTC
>.|TRBJ2-7|TRBV18|TRBD1
CASSPRTGGTYEQYF
TGTGCCAGCTCACCAAGGACAGGGGGGACCTACGAGCAGTACTTC
>.|TRBJ1-6|TRBV28|.
CASSLGGRGSPLHF
TGTGCCAGCAGTTTAGGAGGTCGGGGTTCACCCCTCCACTTT
>.|TRBJ2-7|TRBV7-2|.
CASSLGERPYEQYF
TGTGCCAGCAGCTTAGGTGAGCGGCCCTACGAGCAGTACTTC
>.|TRBJ2-7|TRBV5-1|.
CASSLSVGVAYEQYF
TGCGCCAGCAGCTTGTCGGTGGGAGTGGCCTACGAGCAGTACTTC
>once|TRBJ2-7|TRBV5-1|TRBD1
CASSAGQGSSYEQYF
TGCGCCAGCAGCGCAGGACAGGGGAGCTCCTACGAGCAGTACTTC
>.|TRBJ1-1|TRBV5-1|.
CASSFEGVTEAFF
TGCGCCAGCAGCTTCGAGGGAGTGACTGAAGCTTTCTTT
>.|TRBJ2-3|TRBV11-3|TRBD2
CASSLRAGMSTDTQYF
TGTGCCAGCAGCTTAAGAGCGGGAATGTCCACAGATACGCAGTATTTT
>.|TRBJ1-3|TRBV6-1|TRBD1
CAIITTGTAGNTIYF
TGTGCCATCATAACAACCGGGACAGCGGGAAACACCATATATTTT